This T cell receptor beta chain came from a study of neurological immune-mediated disorders. V dropped 2 bases and J dropped 0 bases, with 11 bases sitting between them. Germline assignment: CDR1 SGHDT and CDR2 YYEEEE. There are 15 residues in the CDR3. Study results and caveats: According to phylogenetic grouping, one related-CDR3 cluster, a possible signature, contained the repertoires of 18 of 34 multiple sclerosis patients. CDR3 amino acid sequences of expanded clones were not shared across subjects, a result suggesting private repertoires in all groups.

5'RACE with 10-nucleotide random UMIs produced the cDNA. TCRdb recomputed calls from the 5' RACE reads with MiXCR, one row per CDR3 protein. The top ten clones hold under 8.5% of a sample with approximately 50,000 distinct CDR3 sequences, about 3.7% of them seen once. This clonotype was detected ten times or more. Its antigen is currently unknown. The gene calls are TRBV5-6 and TRBJ1-1, with D uncertain. This sequence was found in a man in his 60s with multiple sclerosis. Sequenced input: PBMCs. The CDR3 sequence: CASSFGTAMNTEAFF. The CDR3 nucleotides read TGTGCCAGCAGCTTTGGAACAGCCATGAACACTGAAGCTTTCTTT. The full variable domain, in which reference TRBV5-6 and TRBJ1-1 provide the parts outside the CDR3, is DAGVTQSPTHLIKTRGQQVTLRCSPKSGHDTVSWYQQALGQGPQFIFQYYEEEERQRGNFPDRFSGHQFPNYSSELNVNALLLGDSALYLCASSFGTAMNTEAFFGQGTRLTVV.